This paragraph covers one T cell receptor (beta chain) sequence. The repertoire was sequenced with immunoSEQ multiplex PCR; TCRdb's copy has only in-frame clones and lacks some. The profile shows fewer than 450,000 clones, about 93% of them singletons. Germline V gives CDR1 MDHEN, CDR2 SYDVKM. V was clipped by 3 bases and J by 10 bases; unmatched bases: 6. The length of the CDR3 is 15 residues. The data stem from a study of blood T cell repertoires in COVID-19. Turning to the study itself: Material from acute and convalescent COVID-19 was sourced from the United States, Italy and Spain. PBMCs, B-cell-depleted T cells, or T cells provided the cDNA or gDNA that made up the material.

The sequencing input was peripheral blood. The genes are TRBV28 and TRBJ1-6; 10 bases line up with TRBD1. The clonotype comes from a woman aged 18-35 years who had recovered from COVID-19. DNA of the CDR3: TGTGCCAGCAGTTTGTACGGGACAGGGGTCTCACCCCTCCACTTT. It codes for CASSLYGTGVSPLHF.